The next 30 T cell receptor beta chains were all read from a single sample in a study of T cells after yellow fever vaccination. TCRdb processed the 5' RACE reads anew with MiXCR; each CDR3 protein has one entry. The sample records 500,000 to 650,000 distinct CDR3 sequences, approximately 13% being singletons. This sample comprised PBMCs, obtained on the day of the yellow fever booster vaccination. These receptors were obtained from a man aged 25 to 40 who received the YFV17D yellow fever vaccine.

This clonotype was seen more than once but under ten times. The chain recombines TRBV7-7 with TRBJ2-2, with D tentatively TRBD1 or TRBD2 (5 bases each). This CDR3 has 13 residues. Trimming left V 4 bases short and J 7 bases short, with 10 bases between. Germline-derived CDR1 and CDR2 are SSHAT and FNYEAQ (reference sequence). CDR3 DNA: TGTGCCAGCAGCTATGGGGCGGGCGGGGAGCTGTTTTTT. Amino acid sequence: CASSYGAGGELFF.

This clonotype was seen only a few times. The chain joins TRBV5-1 to TRBJ2-5; D remains ambiguous. The CDR3 spans 13 residues. Germline V CDR1 and CDR2: SGHRS, YFSETQ. V lost 4 bases and J 5 bases, leaving 12 bases between the germline ends. The CDR3 loop reads CASSAPALETQYF. CDR3 nucleotide sequence: TGCGCCAGCAGCGCCCCGGCCCTGGAGACCCAGTACTTC.

This sequence joins TRBV20-1 and TRBJ2-7; D not certain. The V and J ends lost 5 bases and 2 bases respectively, with 13 bases between them. The germline V gene has CDR1 DFQATT and CDR2 SNEGSKA (reference sequence). This CDR3 contains 13 residues. DNA for the CDR3: TGCAGTGCTCGACGGCTGGACGCCTACGAGCAGTACTTC. Protein sequence: CSARRLDAYEQYF.

Worth noting for this clonotype: One end of the junction is discordant with germline, which a read error may explain. The V and J genes are TRBV20-1 and TRBJ2-1; tentatively, D is TRBD2 (6 bases). Germline V lookup: CDR1 DFQATT, CDR2 SNEGSKA (reference sequence). The CDR3 runs 16 residues. The CDR3 sequence: CCARDLLGGSYNEQFF. The CDR3 DNA reads TGCTGTGCTAGAGATCTTCTGGGGGGCTCCTACAATGAGCAGTTCTTC.

This clonotype was seen only a few times. CDR3 nucleotides: TGCAGTGCAAAAGACGTGGCCAATTCACCCCTCCACTTT. It is translated as CSAKDVANSPLHF. J is TRBJ1-6 and V is TRBV20-1; the D is unclear. There are 13 residues in the CDR3. Germline loops: CDR1 DFQATT, CDR2 SNEGSKA (reference sequence). V dropped 6 bases and J dropped 7 bases, with 13 bases sitting between them.

CDR3 loop: CASRILAGVETQYF. The CDR3 nucleotides are TGTGCCAGCAGGATACTAGCGGGAGTGGAGACCCAGTACTTC. The rearrangement joins TRBV28 to TRBJ2-5, with 11 bases identical to TRBD2. The CDR3 loop spans 14 amino acids. Germline V gene data show CDR1 as MDHEN and CDR2 as SYDVKM. The ends lost 6 bases at V and 5 bases at J; junction bases unmatched: 5.

This clonotype turned up a few times. This rearrangement joins TRBV7-2 to TRBJ1-1; maybe TRBD1 (5 bases). Looked up from germline, CDR1 is SGHTA and CDR2 is FQGNSA. The CDR3 sequence is 16 residues long. V lost 2 bases to trimming and J lost 4 bases, with 17 bases between them. The CDR3 nucleotides read TGTGCCAGCAGCTTAATCCAGACTCGGGGCCTCACTGAAGCTTTCTTT. It codes for CASSLIQTRGLTEAFF.

This clonotype was observed a handful of times. The genes are TRBV27 and TRBJ1-1; D may be TRBD1 (5 bases). V was cut by 2 bases and J by 5 bases, with 9 bases left in between. The CDR3 extends over 13 amino acids. Looked up from germline, CDR1 is MNHEY and CDR2 is SMNVEV (reference sequence). The CDR3 nucleotides read TGTGCCAGCAGTTTAAGGGGTTGGACTGAAGCTTTCTTT. Translated, it gives CASSLRGWTEAFF.

The chain combines TRBV18 with TRBJ2-1, with no clear D. CDR3 length equals 13 residues. V was shortened by 1 base and J by 5 bases, with 6 bases between the two germline ends. The germline V gene encodes CDR1 KGHSH and CDR2 LQKENI. CDR3: CASSPHHNNEQFF. The CDR3 bases are TGTGCCAGCTCACCACACCATAACAATGAGCAGTTCTTC.

The chain couples TRBV7-6 to TRBJ1-1; D unresolved. V lost 1 base to trimming and J lost 4 bases, with 16 bases between them. Germline assignment: CDR1 SGHVS and CDR2 FNYEAQ. The CDR3 spans 16 residues. Written as DNA, the CDR3 is TGTGCCAGCAGCTTAGAGATCGGGTCTGGGGTCACTGAAGCTTTCTTT. Encoded protein: CASSLEIGSGVTEAFF.

The sample holds a few counts of this clonotype. The rearrangement links TRBV2 to TRBJ2-7, with 11 bases matching TRBD2. The CDR3 spans 16 residues. Germline V gene lookup returns CDR1 SNHLY and CDR2 FYNNEI. The V gene end was trimmed by 4 bases and the J gene end by 0 bases; junction bases not matched to a gene: 5. The CDR3 loop is CASSASSGRFSYEQYF. In DNA form, the CDR3 reads TGTGCCAGCAGTGCGTCTAGCGGGAGGTTCTCCTACGAGCAGTACTTC.

The rearrangement joins TRBV12-3 or TRBV12-4 to TRBJ2-3; 10 bases map to TRBD2. J was trimmed by 3 bases and V by 6 bases; bases with no gene match: 6. CDR3 size: 15 residues. This CDR3 is CASSAGTSATDTQYF. As DNA, the CDR3 is TGTGCCAGCAGCGCCGGGACTAGCGCTACAGATACGCAGTATTTT.

This chain joins TRBV23-1 and TRBJ2-3; 8 positions match TRBD2. Being an ORF, TRBV23-1 has a function that is uncertain. Trimming cost V 2 bases and J 2 bases; bases outside gene matches: 15. CDR3 size: 19 residues. The CDR3 loop is CASSQTGVYRLAYTDTQYF. The CDR3 bases are TGCGCCAGCAGTCAAACAGGAGTGTACCGACTAGCGTACACAGATACGCAGTATTTT.

This clonotype was counted between two and nine times. This chain connects TRBV5-4 to TRBJ2-3, with a possible D match to TRBD1 (6 bases). Germline V gene lookup returns CDR1 SGHNT and CDR2 YYREEE (reference sequence). Trimming took 4 bases from V and 0 from J, leaving 18 bases between them. This CDR3 contains 17 residues. CDR3 in amino acids: CASSIHPGVTSTDTQYF. The CDR3 bases are TGTGCCAGCAGCATACACCCAGGGGTTACTAGCACAGATACGCAGTATTTT.

The chain employs TRBV5-1 and TRBJ1-1; D gene uncertain. Trimming took 4 bases from V and 1 from J, leaving 17 bases between them. Germline V gene sequence: CDR1 SGHRS, CDR2 YFSETQ. The length of the CDR3 is 16 residues. The CDR3 sequence: CASSMGDIVGNTEAFF. The CDR3 DNA follows: TGCGCCAGCAGCATGGGCGACATTGTAGGGAACACTGAAGCTTTCTTT.

This clonotype was seen ten or more times. The chain combines TRBV4-3 with TRBJ2-7; TRBD2 is a possible D gene (6 bases). The CDR3 runs 16 residues. Germline CDR1 and CDR2: LGHNA and YSLEER. Trimming took 1 base from V and 4 from J, leaving 17 bases between them. Written as DNA, the CDR3 is TGCGCCAGCAGCCAAGCTAGTGGGACGGGAGTATACGAGCAGTACTTC. Translated, it gives CASSQASGTGVYEQYF.

This clonotype was seen a few times. V usage is TRBV3-1 and J usage is TRBJ2-5; D remains unclear. The CDR3 covers 12 residues. Per germline, CDR1 LGHDT and CDR2 YNNKEL (reference sequence). The V and J ends lost 3 bases and 4 bases respectively, with 6 bases between them. CDR3 coding DNA: TGTGCCAGCAGCCAGGCAACAGAGACCCAGTACTTC. Translation: CASSQATETQYF.

This rearrangement joins TRBV29-1 to TRBJ2-5; D gene unclear. The CDR3 contains 13 residues. The V end was cut by 7 bases, the J end by 4 bases, with 16 bases between. Per germline, CDR1 SQVTM and CDR2 ANQGSEA. The DNA of the CDR3 is TGCAGCGCACGGCCCCCTGCTTTAGAGACCCAGTACTTC. It is translated as CSARPPALETQYF.

V usage is TRBV4-2 and J usage is TRBJ1-5; D remains unclear. The V and J ends lost 0 bases and 4 bases respectively, with 10 bases between them. The CDR3 runs to 15 residues. Looked up from germline, CDR1 is LGHNA and CDR2 is YNFKEQ. The CDR3 region has the DNA TGTGCCAGCAGCCAAGATACGAAAGGGAATCAGCCCCAGCATTTT. The encoded protein is CASSQDTKGNQPQHF.

Only a few counts were recorded for this clonotype. The V call is TRBV27, the J call TRBJ2-4, with 7 bases identical to TRBD1. The CDR3 loop spans 15 amino acids. Per germline, CDR1 MNHEY and CDR2 SMNVEV (reference sequence). The J segment lost 9 bases and the V segment lost 2 bases, leaving 10 bases of the junction unmatched. CDR3 sequence (DNA): TGTGCCAGCAGTTTAAGGGCCCAGGGGGATGGCATTCAGTACTTC. Its protein is CASSLRAQGDGIQYF.

The V gene is TRBV12-3 or TRBV12-4, the J gene TRBJ2-1; D is tentatively TRBD1 or TRBD2 (5 bases each). V was clipped by 3 bases and J by 9 bases, with 12 bases between them. The CDR3 totals 13 residues. The CDR3 protein is CASSFRRDGEQFF. CDR3 nucleotides: TGTGCCAGCAGTTTCCGACGGGACGGTGAGCAGTTCTTC.

The chain employs TRBV7-2 and TRBJ2-7; perhaps TRBD1 as D (6 bases). There are 16 residues in the CDR3. V was pared by 2 bases and J by 3 bases, with 17 bases between. Germline CDR1 SGHTA, CDR2 FQGNSA. The CDR3 region is CASSLRALGGNYEQYF. CDR3 bases: TGTGCCAGCAGCTTACGGGCTTTAGGGGGTAACTACGAGCAGTACTTC.

The sample holds a few counts of this clonotype. V and J are TRBV12-3 or TRBV12-4 and TRBJ2-7; D remains unclear. Trimming shortened V by 8 bases and J by 6 bases, and 17 bases separated the two germline ends. This CDR3 is built from 13 residues. The CDR3 loop is CASGRASGSEQYF. The CDR3 DNA sequence: TGTGCCAGCGGCCGGGCCTCAGGAAGCGAGCAGTACTTC.

This clonotype was observed a few times. The chain carries TRBV9 and TRBJ2-1, with 10 positions matching TRBD2. The CDR3 covers 15 residues. The V gene end was trimmed by 3 bases and the J gene end by 9 bases; junction bases not matched to a gene: 9. CDR1 is SGDLS, CDR2 YYNGEE, per germline. CDR3 loop: CASSARPSGSSEQFF. DNA for the CDR3: TGTGCCAGCAGCGCCCGTCCTAGCGGGAGCTCTGAGCAGTTCTTC. The variable domain in full, completed from reference TRBV9 and TRBJ2-1, reads DSGVTQTPKHLITATGQRVTLRCSPRSGDLSVYWYQQSLDQGLQFLIQYYNGEERAKGNILERFSAQQFPDLHSELNLSSLELGDSALYFCASSARPSGSSEQFFGPGTRLTVL.

This rearrangement joins TRBV20-1 to TRBJ2-3, with D uncertain. The V and J ends lost 6 bases and 0 bases respectively, with 13 bases between them. The CDR3 loop spans 14 amino acids. CDR1 and CDR2 (germline): DFQATT, SNEGSKA (reference sequence). The CDR3 spells CSARRLSSTDTQYF. DNA for the CDR3: TGCAGTGCCAGGCGCCTTTCTAGCACAGATACGCAGTATTTT.

V is TRBV12-3 or TRBV12-4 and J is TRBJ2-2; weak D call: TRBD1 (6 bases). V was pared by 1 base and J by 4 bases, with 13 bases between. The CDR3 length is 16 residues. CDR3 coding DNA: TGTGCCAGCAGTTTAGTGCCCAACAGGGCCACCGGGGAGCTGTTTTTT. It encodes CASSLVPNRATGELFF.

The sample holds one count of this clonotype. The rearrangement links TRBV7-2 to TRBJ2-7, with 7 positions matching TRBD1. The CDR3 length is 14 residues. V gave up 4 bases and J gave up 4 bases; unmatched junction bases: 7. In germline, CDR1 is SGHTA, CDR2 FQGNSA. Here the CDR3 reads CASSSRDSMYEQYF. CDR3 nucleotides: TGTGCCAGCAGCTCCCGGGACAGTATGTACGAGCAGTACTTC.

This clonotype has more than one count but fewer than ten. One junction end disagrees with the germline gene, perhaps due to a read error. The chain combines TRBV20-1 with TRBJ1-2, with D perhaps TRBD1 (5 bases). The CDR3 loop spans 17 amino acids. Germline CDR1 DFQATT, CDR2 SNEGSKA (reference sequence). Written as DNA, the CDR3 is TGCTGTGCTAGAGCGATTCCGTCGGACCGGGGGAACTATGGCTACACCTTC. It translates to CCARAIPSDRGNYGYTF.

This clonotype was recorded a few times. The V gene is TRBV7-8, the J gene TRBJ2-1; perhaps TRBD1 as D (6 bases). From germline, CDR1 is SGHVS and CDR2 FQNEAQ. CDR3 length equals 13 residues. Trimming pared 6 bases from V and 7 bases from J, leaving 13 bases between. This CDR3 reads CASSIQGTNEQFF. CDR3 coding DNA: TGTGCCAGCAGTATACAGGGTACAAATGAGCAGTTCTTC.

This clonotype appeared a few times. The V gene is TRBV7-2, the J gene TRBJ2-1, with 11 bases matching TRBD2. CDR1 is SGHTA, CDR2 FQGNSA, per germline. Trimming removed 5 bases from V and 16 bases from J; junction bases left unmatched: 7. The CDR3 consists of 12 residues. The CDR3 sequence: CASSVLAGVHFF. CDR3 bases: TGTGCCAGCAGCGTACTAGCGGGAGTTCATTTCTTC.